Below are 14 T cell receptor beta chains sequenced from a single sample in a study of shared clonotypes between healthy human individuals. Here immunoSEQ multiplex PCR was the method, and the copy in TCRdb shows in-frame clones only, minus some. The table includes about 2 million clones, 85% to 95% detected once. The sample consisted of naive CD4+ T cells sorted from blood. Subset defined: CD45RA+ positively selected. These receptors all stem from a man aged 18-30 years in good health.

In DNA, the CDR3 is TGTGCCAGCAGCTCTAAAGGGCCGCTCCAGTACTTC. Amino acid sequence: CASSSKGPLQYF. The chain combines TRBV7-2 with TRBJ2-7, with D unclear. Germline values: CDR1 SGHTA, CDR2 FQGNSA. The CDR3 is made up of 12 amino acids. Deletions cut 4 bases from V and 10 bases from J, with 14 bases between.

About this clone itself: The sample contains more than one DNA sequence encoding this CDR3. V gene TRBV5-4 combines with J gene TRBJ2-3; TRBD2 aligns across 11 bases. The CDR3 extends over 17 amino acids. After removal of 4 bases from V and 1 base from J, the junction contained 8 bases not matched to a gene. Germline CDR1 and CDR2: SGHNT and YYREEE (reference sequence). The CDR3 spells CASSRLAGGPGTDTQYF. The CDR3 DNA reads TGTGCCAGCAGCCGCTTAGCGGGGGGGCCGGGCACAGATACGCAGTATTTT.

The rearrangement links TRBV12-5 to TRBJ1-5; the D gene is possibly TRBD1 (5 bases). Germline lookup yields CDR1 LGHNT and CDR2 FRNRAP. This CDR3 comprises 15 residues. V shed 4 bases and J shed 3 bases, with 13 bases lying between them. In DNA, the CDR3 is TGTGCTAGTGGTTCAGGGCAGGCCCCCAATCAGCCCCAGCATTTT. Protein: CASGSGQAPNQPQHF.

The genes are TRBV28 and TRBJ1-5, with 7 positions matching TRBD1. Germline V CDR1 and CDR2: MDHEN, SYDVKM. Trimming removed 6 bases from V and 0 bases from J; junction bases left unmatched: 5. The length of the CDR3 is 15 residues. The CDR3 DNA reads TGTGCCAGCAGGCAACAGGGGATTAGCAATCAGCCCCAGCATTTT. Translation: CASRQQGISNQPQHF.

A remark on this clone: Different DNA sequences within this sample yield the same CDR3. The V and J genes are TRBV5-4 and TRBJ1-3; D is ambiguous. Germline values: CDR1 SGHNT, CDR2 YYREEE (reference sequence). Trimming removed 2 bases at V and 4 bases at J, with 1 base between. The CDR3 runs 11 residues. The CDR3 nucleotides are TGTGCCAGCAGCTTCGGAAACACCATATATTTT. It specifies CASSFGNTIYF.

Details on this clone: The same CDR3 also results from other DNA sequences found in this sample. J is TRBJ2-5 and V is TRBV7-2; TRBD2 matches at 9 bases. CDR3 size: 13 residues. J lost 4 bases, V lost 3 bases, and 0 bases had no gene match. Germline CDR1 is SGHTA and CDR2 is FQGNSA. CDR3 loop: CASSLGLAETQYF. CDR3 nucleotide sequence: TGTGCCAGCAGCTTGGGACTAGCAGAGACCCAGTACTTC.

This chain links TRBV10-3 with TRBJ2-1; D is undetermined. The CDR3 extends over 16 amino acids. The germline CDR1 and CDR2 sequences are ENHRY and SYGVKD. V was shortened by 5 bases and J by 5 bases, with 19 bases between the two germline ends. The CDR3 loop is CAISPLHGEIHNEQFF. In nucleotides, the CDR3 is TGTGCCATCAGTCCCCTTCATGGCGAGATACACAATGAGCAGTTCTTC.

J is TRBJ1-4 and V is TRBV28; D may be TRBD1 (6 bases). With 5 bases removed from V and 10 bases from J, the gap between germline ends came to 11 bases. The length of the CDR3 is 12 residues. In germline, CDR1 is MDHEN, CDR2 SYDVKM. CDR3 nucleotide sequence: TGTGCCAGCAGTCCGGGACATCTAAAACTGTTTTTT. Protein product: CASSPGHLKLFF.

On this clone itself: This specimen includes other DNA sequences encoding the same CDR3. This chain uses TRBV5-1 with TRBJ1-1, with D tentatively TRBD1 (5 bases). The CDR3 spans 14 residues. Germline values: CDR1 SGHRS, CDR2 YFSETQ. The ends were cut back, 2 bases at V and 6 bases at J, with 14 bases in the middle. CDR3 loop: CASSLGQGSAEAFF. CDR3 sequence (DNA): TGCGCCAGCAGCTTAGGGCAGGGAAGCGCTGAAGCTTTCTTT. Based on the CDR3 plus reference TRBV5-1 and TRBJ1-1, the full variable domain is KAGVTQTPRYLIKTRGQQVTLSCSPISGHRSVSWYQQTPGQGLQFLFEYFSETQRNKGNFPGRFSGRQFSNSRSEMNVSTLELGDSALYLCASSLGQGSAEAFFGQGTRLTVV.

CDR3 DNA sequence: TGTGCCAGCAGGTCCAGCGGGGATACCTACGAGCAGTACTTC. It translates to CASRSSGDTYEQYF. The chain couples TRBV28 to TRBJ2-7; 7 positions agree with TRBD2. From germline, CDR1 is MDHEN and CDR2 SYDVKM. V was pared by 6 bases and J by 2 bases, with 7 bases of the junction left unmatched. The CDR3 spans 14 residues. The full variable domain, completed using reference TRBV28 and TRBJ2-7, is DVKVTQSSRYLVKRTGEKVFLECVQDMDHENMFWYRQDPGLGLRLIYFSYDVKMKEKGDIPEGYSVSREKKERFSLILESASTNQTSMYLCASRSSGDTYEQYFGPGTRLTVT.

This chain uses TRBV7-9 with TRBJ1-2; D is possibly TRBD1 (6 bases). Looked up from germline, CDR1 is SEHNR and CDR2 is FQNEAQ (reference sequence). V lost 3 bases and J lost 8, with 25 bases in between. The CDR3 extends over 17 amino acids. The CDR3 reads CASSFGPGSRGLHGYTF. The DNA of the CDR3 is TGTGCCAGCAGCTTTGGTCCTGGCTCCAGGGGACTTCACGGCTACACCTTC.

The rearrangement uses TRBV6-1 and TRBJ1-2; no reliable D call. CDR1 and CDR2 from the germline V gene are MNHNS and SASEGT. The CDR3 sequence is 13 residues long. V was cut by 3 bases and J by 5 bases, with 10 bases left in between. The DNA of the CDR3 is TGTGCCAGCAGTGATTTCGGAGATTATGGCTACACCTTC. As protein: CASSDFGDYGYTF.

A word on this clone: This CDR3 is also generated by other DNA sequences in the sample. J is TRBJ2-7 and V is TRBV6-1; 9 nucleotides line up with TRBD1. The CDR3 covers 13 residues. CDR1 and CDR2 from the germline V gene are MNHNS and SASEGT. V shed 6 bases, J shed 4 bases, and the junction held 4 bases outside the gene matches. The CDR3 DNA follows: TGTGCCAGCAGAGGACAGGGGCTTTACGAGCAGTACTTC. It yields the protein CASRGQGLYEQYF.

The rearrangement links TRBV11-2 to TRBJ2-7, with TRBD1 as a possible D gene (6 bases). The V gene's germline CDR1 is SGHAT and CDR2 FQNNGV. The CDR3 has 13 residues. Trimming cost V 4 bases and J 5 bases, with 12 bases left between them. The CDR3 reads CASSWTDGHEQYF. The CDR3 DNA follows: TGTGCCAGCAGCTGGACAGACGGGCACGAGCAGTACTTC.